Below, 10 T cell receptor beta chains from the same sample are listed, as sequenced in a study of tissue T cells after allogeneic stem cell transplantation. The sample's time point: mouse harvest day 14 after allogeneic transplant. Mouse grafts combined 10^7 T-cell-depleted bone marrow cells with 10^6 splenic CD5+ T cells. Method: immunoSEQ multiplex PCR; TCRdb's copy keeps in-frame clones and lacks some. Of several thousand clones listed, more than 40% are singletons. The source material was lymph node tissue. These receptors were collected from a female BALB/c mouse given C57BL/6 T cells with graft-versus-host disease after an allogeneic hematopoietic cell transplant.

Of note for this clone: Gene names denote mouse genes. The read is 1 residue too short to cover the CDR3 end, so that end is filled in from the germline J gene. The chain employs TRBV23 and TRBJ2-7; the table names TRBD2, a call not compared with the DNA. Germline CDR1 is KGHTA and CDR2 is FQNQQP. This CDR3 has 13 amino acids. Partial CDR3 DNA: TGCTCCAGCAGTCAAACTGGGGGGTATGAACAGTAC. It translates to CSSSQTGGYEQY. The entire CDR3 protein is CSSSQTGGYEQYF.

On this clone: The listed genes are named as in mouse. The part of the CDR3 DNA that was read is TGTGCAAGCAGCTTAGAGGGCAGGGAACAGTAC. Translation: CASSLEGREQY. From start to end, the CDR3 is CASSLEGREQYF. The chain employs TRBV16 and TRBJ2-7; D gene uncertain. The read comes to an end 1 residue before the CDR3 does, leaving the germline J gene to fill in the end. CDR3 size: 12 residues. Germline-derived CDR1 and CDR2 are SGHSA and FRNQAP. Trimming removed 0 bases at V and 7 bases at J, with 7 bases between. The whole variable domain, remainder taken from reference TRBV16 and TRBJ2-7, is NAGVIQTPRHKVTGKGQEATLWCEPISGHSAVFWYRQTIVQGLEFLTYFRNQAPIDDSGMPKERFSAQMPNQSHSTLKIQSTQPQDSAVYLCASSLEGREQYFGPGTRLTVL.

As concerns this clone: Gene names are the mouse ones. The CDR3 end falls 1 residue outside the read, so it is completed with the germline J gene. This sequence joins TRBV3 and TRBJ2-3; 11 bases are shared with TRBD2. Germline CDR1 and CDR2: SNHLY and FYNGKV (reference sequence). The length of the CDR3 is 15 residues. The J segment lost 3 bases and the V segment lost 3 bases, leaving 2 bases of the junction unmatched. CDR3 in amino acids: CASSFRLGGAETLYF. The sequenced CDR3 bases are TGTGCCAGCAGCTTCAGACTGGGGGGGGCAGAAACGCTGTAT.

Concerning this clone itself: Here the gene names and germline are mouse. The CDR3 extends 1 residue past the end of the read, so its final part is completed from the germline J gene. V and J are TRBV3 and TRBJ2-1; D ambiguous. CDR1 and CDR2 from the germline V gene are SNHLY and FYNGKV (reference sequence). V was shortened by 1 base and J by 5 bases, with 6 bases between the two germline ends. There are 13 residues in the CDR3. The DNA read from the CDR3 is TGTGCCAGCAGCTTAGGCCAGAATGCTGAGCAGTTC. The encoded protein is CASSLGQNAEQF. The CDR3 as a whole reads CASSLGQNAEQFF.

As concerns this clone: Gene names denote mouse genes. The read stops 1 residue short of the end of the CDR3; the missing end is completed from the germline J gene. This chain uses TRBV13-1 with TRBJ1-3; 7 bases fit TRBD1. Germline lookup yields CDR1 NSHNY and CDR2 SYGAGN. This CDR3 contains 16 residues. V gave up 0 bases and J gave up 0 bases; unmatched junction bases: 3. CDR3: CASSDETGNSGNTLYF. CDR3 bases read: TGTGCCAGCAGTGATGAGACAGGGAATTCTGGAAATACGCTCTAT.

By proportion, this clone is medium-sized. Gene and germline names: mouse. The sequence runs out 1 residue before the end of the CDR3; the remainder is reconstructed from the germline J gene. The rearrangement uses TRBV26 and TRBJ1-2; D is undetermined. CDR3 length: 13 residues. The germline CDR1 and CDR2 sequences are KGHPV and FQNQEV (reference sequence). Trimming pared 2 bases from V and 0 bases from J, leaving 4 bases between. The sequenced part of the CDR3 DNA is TGTGCCAGCAGTCTGGGAGCAAACTCCGACTACACC. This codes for CASSLGANSDYT. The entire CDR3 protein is CASSLGANSDYTF.

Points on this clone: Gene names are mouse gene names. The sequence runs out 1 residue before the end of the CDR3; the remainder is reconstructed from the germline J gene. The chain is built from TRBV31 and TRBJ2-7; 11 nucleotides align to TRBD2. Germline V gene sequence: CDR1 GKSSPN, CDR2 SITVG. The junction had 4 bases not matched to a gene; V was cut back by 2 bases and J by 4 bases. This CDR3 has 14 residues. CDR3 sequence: CAWSSGTGGYEQYF. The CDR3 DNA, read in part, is TGTGCCTGGAGTTCCGGGACTGGGGGTTATGAACAGTAC.

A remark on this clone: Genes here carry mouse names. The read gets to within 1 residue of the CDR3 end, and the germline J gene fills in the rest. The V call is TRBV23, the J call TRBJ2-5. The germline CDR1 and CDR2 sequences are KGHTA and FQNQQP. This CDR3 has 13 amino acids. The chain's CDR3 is CSSSPTGGDTQYF. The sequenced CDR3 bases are TGCTCCAGCAGCCCGACGGGAGGGGACACCCAGTAC.

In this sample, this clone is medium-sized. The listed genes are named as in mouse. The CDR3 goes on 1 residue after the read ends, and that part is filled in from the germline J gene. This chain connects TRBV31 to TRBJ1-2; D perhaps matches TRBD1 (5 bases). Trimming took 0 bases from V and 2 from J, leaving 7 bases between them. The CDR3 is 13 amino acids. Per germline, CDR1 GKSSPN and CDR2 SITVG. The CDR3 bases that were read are TGTGCCTGGAGTCTAGAGGGGAACTCCGACTACACC. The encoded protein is CAWSLEGNSDYT. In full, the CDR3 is CAWSLEGNSDYTF.

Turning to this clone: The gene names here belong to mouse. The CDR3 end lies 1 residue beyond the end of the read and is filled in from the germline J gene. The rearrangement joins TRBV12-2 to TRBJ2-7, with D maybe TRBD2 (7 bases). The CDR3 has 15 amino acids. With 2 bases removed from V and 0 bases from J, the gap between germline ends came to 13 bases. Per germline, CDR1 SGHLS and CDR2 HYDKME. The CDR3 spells CASSREGGVSYEQYF. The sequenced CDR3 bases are TGTGCCAGCTCTCGGGAGGGGGGGGTCTCCTATGAACAGTAC. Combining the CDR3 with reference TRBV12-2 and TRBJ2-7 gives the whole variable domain NSGVVQSPRYIIKGKGERSILKCIPISGHLSVAWYQQTQGQELKFFIQHYDKMERDKGNLPSRFSVQQFDDYHSEMNMSALELEDSAVYFCASSREGGVSYEQYFGPGTRLTVL.